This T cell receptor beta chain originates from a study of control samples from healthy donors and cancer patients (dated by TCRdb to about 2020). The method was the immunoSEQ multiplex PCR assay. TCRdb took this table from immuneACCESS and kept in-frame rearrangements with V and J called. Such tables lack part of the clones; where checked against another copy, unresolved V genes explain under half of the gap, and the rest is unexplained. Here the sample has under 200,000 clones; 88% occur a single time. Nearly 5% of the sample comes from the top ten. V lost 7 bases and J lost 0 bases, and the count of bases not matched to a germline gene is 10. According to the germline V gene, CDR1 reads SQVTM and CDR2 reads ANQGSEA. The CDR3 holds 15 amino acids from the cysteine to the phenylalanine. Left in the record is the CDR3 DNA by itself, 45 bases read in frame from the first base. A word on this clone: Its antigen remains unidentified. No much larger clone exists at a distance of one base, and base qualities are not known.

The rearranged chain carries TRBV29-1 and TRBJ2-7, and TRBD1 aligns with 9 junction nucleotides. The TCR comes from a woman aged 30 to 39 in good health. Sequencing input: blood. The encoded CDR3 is CSGRTGTGSSYEQYF. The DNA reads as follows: TGCAGCGGCCGAACCGGGACAGGGAGCTCCTACGAGCAGTACTTC.